These 18 T cell receptor beta chains were all obtained from the same sample, sequenced in a study of shared clonotypes between healthy human individuals. The naive CD8 fraction comprised CD45RO-negative cells positively selected for CCR7 and excluded terminally differentiated effector memory CD45RA+ cells. Here immunoSEQ multiplex PCR was the method, and the copy in TCRdb shows in-frame clones only, minus some. The sample records approximately 840,000 clones, about 97% being singletons. Input material: naive CD8+ T cells sorted from blood. The origin of the receptors is a man aged 30-40 years in good health.

In this sample, this clone turned up once. The V and J genes are TRBV7-9 and TRBJ1-1, with unresolved D. Germline V gene lookup returns CDR1 SEHNR and CDR2 FQNEAQ (reference sequence). V was clipped by 4 bases and J by 3 bases, with 6 bases between them. The CDR3 covers 12 residues. The CDR3 coding sequence is TGTGCCAGCAGCTACGGGGACACTGAAGCTTTCTTT. Its protein is CASSYGDTEAFF.

The J gene is TRBJ1-2, the V gene TRBV28, with D possibly being TRBD1 (5 bases). This CDR3 contains 14 residues. The germline V gene encodes CDR1 MDHEN and CDR2 SYDVKM. V lost 3 bases and J 5 bases, leaving 13 bases between the germline ends. The DNA for the CDR3 is TGTGCCAGCAGTTTGGGGGTGACGGCTTATGGCTACACCTTC. This gives the protein CASSLGVTAYGYTF.

The chain uses TRBV29-1 and TRBJ2-1; 7 nucleotides line up with TRBD2. Trimming removed 6 bases from V and 9 bases from J; junction bases left unmatched: 5. CDR3 size: 11 residues. Per the germline V gene, CDR1 is SQVTM and CDR2 is ANQGSEA. DNA of the CDR3: TGCAGCGTCACAAGCGGGACTGAGCAGTTCTTC. It yields the protein CSVTSGTEQFF.

The chain links TRBV10-3 to TRBJ2-7; TRBD2 matches 8 bases. The germline V gene encodes CDR1 ENHRY and CDR2 SYGVKD. The trim removed 3 bases at V and 2 bases at J, leaving 12 bases unmatched. CDR3 size: 17 residues. CDR3 sequence reads: CAISDQTGREVPYEQYF. CDR3 nucleotides: TGTGCCATCAGTGATCAAACGGGGCGGGAGGTTCCCTACGAGCAGTACTTC.

This clone was seen once. The gene calls are TRBV5-1 and TRBJ1-1; D is undetermined. Germline loops: CDR1 SGHRS, CDR2 YFSETQ. V shed 5 bases and J shed 1 base, with 9 bases lying between them. This CDR3 is built from 13 residues. The CDR3 DNA sequence: TGCGCCAGCAGGTTCCCCCCGAACACTGAAGCTTTCTTT. It codes for CASRFPPNTEAFF.

The chain combines TRBV5-1 with TRBJ1-1; TRBD1 matches at 11 bases. V was clipped by 3 bases and J by 6 bases; unmatched bases: 13. Germline CDR1 reads SGHRS; CDR2 reads YFSETQ. CDR3 length equals 17 residues. CDR3 DNA: TGCGCCAGCAGCTCCGGACAGGGGGCGCCTCTGGGGGCTGAAGCTTTCTTT. Translating gives CASSSGQGAPLGAEAFF.

The chain uses TRBV5-6 and TRBJ1-1, with D unclear. The CDR3 spans 12 residues. The V end was cut by 5 bases, the J end by 6 bases, with 11 bases between. The V gene's germline CDR1 is SGHDT and CDR2 YYEEEE. This CDR3 is CASRVLRSEAFF. The CDR3 DNA reads as TGTGCCAGCAGAGTTCTAAGGTCTGAAGCTTTCTTT.

The rearrangement links TRBV4-1 to TRBJ2-1; D uncertain. The germline V gene has CDR1 MGHRA and CDR2 YSYEKL. Trimming cost V 0 bases and J 15 bases, with 15 bases left between them. This CDR3 contains 13 residues. The CDR3, as DNA: TGCGCCAGCAGCCAAGATCTCACGAACCGACCGTTCTTC. It codes for CASSQDLTNRPFF.

The chain couples TRBV15 to TRBJ1-3; D perhaps matches TRBD1 (5 bases). The germline CDR1 and CDR2 sequences are LNHNV and YYDKDF (reference sequence). Trimming took off 1 base at V and 0 bases at J, with 19 bases between the two ends. This CDR3 has 19 residues. Here the CDR3 DNA reads TGTGCCACCAGCAGAGGGACGTTCGGTAGGGACTACTCTGGAAACACCATATATTTT. It specifies CATSRGTFGRDYSGNTIYF.

This chain links TRBV7-6 with TRBJ2-1, with TRBD2 identical over 7 bases. V lost 5 bases to trimming and J lost 8 bases; unmatched junction nucleotides: 15. The CDR3 length is 16 residues. Germline V gene lookup returns CDR1 SGHVS and CDR2 FNYEAQ. CDR3 in DNA: TGTGCCAGCAGCCAGAACCCGGAGCGGGGAGGGGATGAGCAGTTCTTC. As protein: CASSQNPERGGDEQFF. Based on the CDR3 plus reference TRBV7-6 and TRBJ2-1, the full variable domain is GAGVSQSPRYKVTKRGQDVALRCDPISGHVSLYWYRQALGQGPEFLTYFNYEAQQDKSGLPNDRFSAERPEGSISTLTIQRTEQRDSAMYRCASSQNPERGGDEQFFGPGTRLTVL.

The V and J genes are TRBV5-1 and TRBJ2-2; D remains unclear. Germline V gives CDR1 SGHRS, CDR2 YFSETQ. V lost 5 bases and J lost 4, with 18 bases in between. This CDR3 has 16 residues. CDR3 residues: CASSIRRSGSTGELFF. The CDR3 DNA follows: TGCGCCAGCAGTATCCGACGGAGTGGAAGCACCGGGGAGCTGTTTTTT.

This chain joins TRBV11-2 and TRBJ2-7; 14 positions agree with TRBD2. CDR1 and CDR2 from the germline V gene are SGHAT and FQNNGV. The trim removed 0 bases at V and 4 bases at J, leaving 5 bases unmatched. This CDR3 is 17 amino acids long. The CDR3 spells CASSLDRGLAGVYEQYF. CDR3 nucleotide sequence: TGTGCCAGCAGCTTAGATCGGGGACTAGCGGGAGTATACGAGCAGTACTTC.

This chain joins TRBV10-2 and TRBJ2-7; 10 bases map to TRBD2. Losses at the gene ends were 5 bases for V and 3 bases for J; bases not matched to a gene: 4. The CDR3 runs to 14 residues. Per the germline V gene, CDR1 is WSHSY and CDR2 is SAAADI. The CDR3 is CASSTASGSYEQYF. The CDR3 nucleotides read TGCGCCAGCAGTACGGCTAGCGGGAGCTACGAGCAGTACTTC.

This chain links TRBV5-1 with TRBJ2-3, with TRBD2 matching over 12 bases. V dropped 4 bases and J dropped 5; count of bases not matched to a gene: 14. The CDR3 is 18 residues long. Germline V CDR1 and CDR2: SGHRS, YFSETQ. As DNA, the CDR3 is TGCGCCAGCAGCCCCACTACGACTAGCGGGAGTTCTTTAGATACGCAGTATTTT. Translated, it gives CASSPTTTSGSSLDTQYF. Filled out from reference TRBV5-1 and TRBJ2-3, the complete variable domain reads KAGVTQTPRYLIKTRGQQVTLSCSPISGHRSVSWYQQTPGQGLQFLFEYFSETQRNKGNFPGRFSGRQFSNSRSEMNVSTLELGDSALYLCASSPTTTSGSSLDTQYFGPGTRLTVL.

Regarding this clone: Other DNA sequences from this sample encode an identical CDR3 as well. The gene calls are TRBV28 and TRBJ2-1, with D uncertain. Trimming cost V 4 bases and J 4 bases, with 2 bases left between them. CDR1 and CDR2 (germline): MDHEN, SYDVKM. The CDR3 is 11 amino acids. The chain's CDR3 is CASSSYNEQFF. The CDR3 DNA follows: TGTGCCAGCAGTTCTTACAATGAGCAGTTCTTC.

In regard to this clone: This same CDR3 is encoded by further DNA sequences in the sample. This chain links TRBV7-9 with TRBJ2-7; unclear D gene. Deletions cut 3 bases from V and 6 bases from J, with 6 bases between. The CDR3 has 11 amino acids. Germline lookup yields CDR1 SEHNR and CDR2 FQNEAQ (reference sequence). Written as DNA, the CDR3 is TGTGCCAGCAGCTTCGGACCCGAGCAGTACTTC. It codes for CASSFGPEQYF.

The chain has TRBV6-6 and TRBJ1-4, with D uncertain. The CDR3 contains 14 residues. The V and J ends lost 2 bases and 8 bases respectively, with 12 bases between them. The germline V gene has CDR1 MNHNY and CDR2 SVGAGI (reference sequence). CDR3 DNA: TGTGCCAGCAGTTACGTGGGTGTAGGGGAAAAACTGTTTTTT. It yields the protein CASSYVGVGEKLFF.

The chain has TRBV7-9 and TRBJ1-2; D remains unclear. Trimming cost V 5 bases and J 10 bases, with 23 bases left between them. The CDR3 totals 15 residues. Germline lookup yields CDR1 SEHNR and CDR2 FQNEAQ (reference sequence). The CDR3 region is CASSPPLGRDRDYTF. The CDR3 region has the DNA TGTGCCAGCAGCCCACCCCTGGGCCGAGACCGGGACTACACCTTC. Variable domain in full (rest from reference TRBV7-9 and TRBJ1-2): DTGVSQNPRHKITKRGQNVTFRCDPISEHNRLYWYRQTLGQGPEFLTYFQNEAQLEKSRLLSDRFSAERPKGSFSTLEIQRTEQGDSAMYLCASSPPLGRDRDYTFGSGTRLTVV.